Given below is one TCR beta chain in context. Its antigen is not known. This table comes from immunoSEQ multiplex PCR, and its TCRdb copy is limited to in-frame clones, with some not included. There are about 37,000 clones in the sample; around 74% occur only once, and about 3% lies in the top ten. The data are from a study of vaccination effects on CD4 cells after COVID-19. Culture lasted about 11 days before CD4+ T cell isolation. Days 3 and 7 were when half the medium was replaced with IL-2 medium. This receptor was obtained from a human donor who received a COVID-19 vaccine. Sequencing used CD4+ T cells from PBMCs cultured without peptide, obtained before COVID-19 vaccination.

The CDR3 DNA is TGTGCCAGCTCACGGGACAGCAATTCACCCCTCCACTTT. It encodes CASSRDSNSPLHF. The chain couples TRBV18 to TRBJ1-6; 7 bases match TRBD1. The CDR3 covers 13 residues. V gave up 4 bases and J gave up 7 bases; unmatched junction bases: 1. Germline V gene lookup returns CDR1 KGHSH and CDR2 LQKENI.